This TCR beta chain derives from a study of blood T cell repertoires in COVID-19. For the study at large: Collection of acute and convalescent COVID-19 samples took place in the United States, Italy and Spain. PBMCs, B-cell-depleted T cells, or T cells provided the cDNA or gDNA that made up the material.

Study processing details: Reference gene primer amplification gave estimated nucleated cell counts. The table came from immunoSEQ multiplex PCR; TCRdb's copy has only in-frame clones and leaves some out. V, J and clone size reflect that table, while D and trimming were determined from the DNA. The data contain around 340,000 clones, about 88% of them seen just once; the ten biggest clones take up under 8.5%. The CDR3 runs to 12 residues. Germline assignment: CDR1 GTSNPN and CDR2 SVGIG (reference sequence). V lost 7 bases and J 3 bases, leaving 13 bases between the germline ends. This sequence joins TRBV30 and TRBJ2-7; possible D gene TRBD2, 6 bases. This receptor was taken from a woman aged 55-69 years with COVID-19, enrolled during active disease. Sequenced material: peripheral blood. DNA for the CDR3: TGTGCCTTTCACCTGGGGGGCTACGAGCAGTACTTC. Protein: CAFHLGGYEQYF.